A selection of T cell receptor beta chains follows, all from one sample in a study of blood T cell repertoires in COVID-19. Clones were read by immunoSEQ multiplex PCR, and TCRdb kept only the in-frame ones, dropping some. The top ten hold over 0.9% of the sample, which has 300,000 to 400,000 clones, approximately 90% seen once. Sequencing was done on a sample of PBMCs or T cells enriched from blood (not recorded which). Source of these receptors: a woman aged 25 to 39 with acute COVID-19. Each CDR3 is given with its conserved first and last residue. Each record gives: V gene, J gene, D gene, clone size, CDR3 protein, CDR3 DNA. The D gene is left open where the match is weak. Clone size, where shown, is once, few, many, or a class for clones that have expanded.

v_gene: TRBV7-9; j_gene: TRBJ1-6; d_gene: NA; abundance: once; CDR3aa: CASVGQVNSPLHF; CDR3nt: TGTGCCAGCGTGGGGCAGGTGAATTCACCCCTCCACTTT
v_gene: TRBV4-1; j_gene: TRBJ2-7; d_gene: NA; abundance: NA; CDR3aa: CASSQPLGAYEQYF; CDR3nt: TGCGCCAGCAGCCAACCCCTCGGGGCCTACGAGCAGTACTTC
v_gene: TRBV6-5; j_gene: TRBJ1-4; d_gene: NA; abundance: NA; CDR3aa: CASSYSRGVDEKLFF; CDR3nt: TGTGCCAGCAGTTACTCGCGGGGCGTCGATGAAAAACTGTTTTTT
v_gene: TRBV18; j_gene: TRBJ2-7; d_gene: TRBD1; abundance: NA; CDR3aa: CASSPPTGSTYEQYF; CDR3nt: TGTGCCAGCTCACCACCGACAGGGTCCACCTACGAGCAGTACTTC
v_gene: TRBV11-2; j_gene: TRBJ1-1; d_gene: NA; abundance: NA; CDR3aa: CASSSGRLNTEAFF; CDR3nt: TGTGCCAGCAGCTCAGGCAGGCTGAACACTGAAGCTTTCTTT
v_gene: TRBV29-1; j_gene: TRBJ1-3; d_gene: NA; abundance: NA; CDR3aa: CSVAVPGTKRNTIYF; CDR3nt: TGCAGCGTTGCCGTTCCCGGGACAAAGCGCAACACCATATATTTT
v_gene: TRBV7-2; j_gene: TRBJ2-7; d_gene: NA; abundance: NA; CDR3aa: CASSLGGSRNEQYF; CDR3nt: TGTGCCAGCAGCTTAGGAGGGAGTAGGAACGAGCAGTACTTC
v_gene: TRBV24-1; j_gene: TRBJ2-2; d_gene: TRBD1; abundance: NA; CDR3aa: CATSDQRTGNTGELFF; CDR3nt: TGTGCCACCAGTGACCAGAGGACAGGGAACACCGGGGAGCTGTTTTTT
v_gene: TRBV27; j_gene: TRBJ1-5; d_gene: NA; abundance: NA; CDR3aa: CASSRSLNQPQHF; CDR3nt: TGTGCCAGCAGTCGCAGTCTCAATCAGCCCCAGCATTTT
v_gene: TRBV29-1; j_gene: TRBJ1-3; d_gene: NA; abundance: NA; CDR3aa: CSVEGSSGNTIYF; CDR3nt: TGCAGCGTTGAGGGCAGCTCTGGAAACACCATATATTTT
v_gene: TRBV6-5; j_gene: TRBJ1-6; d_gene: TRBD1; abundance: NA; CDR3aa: CASSYIEGADSPLHF; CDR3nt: TGTGCCAGCAGTTACATAGAGGGGGCGGATTCACCCCTCCACTTT
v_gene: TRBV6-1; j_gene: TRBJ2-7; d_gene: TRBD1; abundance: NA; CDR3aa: CASSEFWQGEPYEQYF; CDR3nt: TGTGCCAGCAGTGAATTTTGGCAGGGGGAGCCCTACGAGCAGTACTTC
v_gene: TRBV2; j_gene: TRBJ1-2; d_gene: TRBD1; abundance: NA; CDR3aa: CASSEVGTGGRYGYTF; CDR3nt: TGTGCCAGCAGTGAAGTGGGGACAGGGGGCAGGTATGGCTACACCTTC